The source of this T cell receptor (beta chain) is a study of cytomegalovirus exposure and HLA in healthy donors. Study outcomes and limitations: Most TCR sequences showed up rarely, but some public TCRs showed up in many donors. Researchers counted some 150 TCR beta chains as cytomegalovirus-associated.

Data came from immunoSEQ multiplex PCR; TCRdb stores just in-frame clones and leaves some out. Found here are approximately 150,000 clones, around nine tenths of them singletons; the top ten hold just under 9%. This clone was seen a handful of times. Its target is unknown. Trimming pared 7 bases from V and 0 bases from J, leaving 17 bases between. The germline gives CDR1 SGHRS, CDR2 YFSETQ. This CDR3 region has 15 residues. This chain connects TRBV5-1 to TRBJ2-7; TRBD2 is a possible D gene (6 bases). The TCR originated in a man aged 18 to 29 in good health and CMV-seropositive. The specimen was PBMCs. The CDR3 spells CASAKGGKSSYEQYF. The CDR3 nucleotides read TGCGCCAGCGCGAAAGGAGGGAAGAGCTCCTACGAGCAGTACTTC.